Shown below are 3 T cell receptor beta chains from a single sample sequenced in a study of shared clonotypes between healthy human individuals. Generated by immunoSEQ multiplex PCR, the TCRdb table keeps only in-frame clones and is missing some. The sample lists around 1.9 million clones; 93% were seen once. CD45RO-negative cells were positively selected for CCR7, leaving out terminally differentiated effector memory CD45RA+ cells. Sequencing input: naive CD8+ T cells from PBMCs. The receptors stem from a man younger than 30 in good health. Some clones in this sample may be carry-over from other donors' samples.

This clone came up once. V gene TRBV27 combines with J gene TRBJ2-1; a weak D match, TRBD2 (6 bases). Germline V gene data show CDR1 as MNHEY and CDR2 as SMNVEV (reference sequence). The CDR3 covers 17 residues. Trimming shortened V by 4 bases and J by 0 bases, and 16 bases separated the two germline ends. Written as DNA, the CDR3 is TGTGCCAGCAGTTCAAGAGGGACTTGGAGCTCCTACAATGAGCAGTTCTTC. This codes for CASSSRGTWSSYNEQFF.

This sequence joins TRBV7-6 and TRBJ2-5; TRBD2 matches at 13 bases. The CDR3 length is 17 residues. The germline CDR1 and CDR2 sequences are SGHVS and FNYEAQ. Unmatched junction bases numbered 8, after V lost 5 bases and J lost 2 bases. As DNA, the CDR3 is TGTGCCAGCAGCCTCATACTAGCGGGAGGGATACAAGAGACCCAGTACTTC. Its protein is CASSLILAGGIQETQYF.

The table lists this clone with a count of one. This same CDR3 is encoded by further DNA sequences in the sample. This sequence joins TRBV7-9 and TRBJ2-2, with D perhaps being TRBD1 or TRBD2 (5 bases each). CDR1 SEHNR and CDR2 FQNEAQ come from the germline V gene (reference sequence). This CDR3 has 13 amino acids. The V gene lost 3 bases and the J gene lost 6 bases, with 8 bases spanning the gap. This CDR3 is CASSLGVPGELFF. In DNA form, the CDR3 reads TGTGCCAGCAGCTTGGGGGTCCCCGGGGAGCTGTTTTTT. Full variable domain (missing parts from reference TRBV7-9 and TRBJ2-2): DTGVSQNPRHKITKRGQNVTFRCDPISEHNRLYWYRQTLGQGPEFLTYFQNEAQLEKSRLLSDRFSAERPKGSFSTLEIQRTEQGDSAMYLCASSLGVPGELFFGEGSRLTVL.